The 20 T cell receptor beta chains below all came from one sample that was sequenced in a study of early T cells in non-severe SARS-CoV-2 infection. MiXCR was run by TCRdb on the 5' RACE reads, yielding one entry per CDR3 protein. The sample includes roughly 61,000 distinct CDR3 sequences, 10% to 14% seen only once; the top ten take about 1.5%. Material: whole blood. These receptors were taken from an adult who was a healthcare worker with PCR-confirmed SARS-CoV-2 infection or an uninfected control (not recorded which).

This clonotype was seen only a few times. The V gene is TRBV5-5, the J gene TRBJ1-2; D unresolved. Per the germline V gene, CDR1 is SGHKS and CDR2 is YYEKEE (reference sequence). The germline V and J ends were trimmed by 6 bases and 6 bases, with 21 bases remaining between them. This CDR3 is 15 amino acids long. The CDR3 DNA sequence: TGTGCCAGCACCCGATATATCCAAGCGCTTCATGGCTACACCTTC. Protein: CASTRYIQALHGYTF. Full variable domain (remainder filled in from reference TRBV5-5 and TRBJ1-2): DAGVTQSPTHLIKTRGQQVTLRCSPISGHKSVSWYQQVLGQGPQFIFQYYEKEERGRGNFPDRFSARQFPNYSSELNVNALLLGDSALYLCASTRYIQALHGYTFGSGTRLTVV.

The rearrangement links TRBV20-1 to TRBJ1-5; weak D call: TRBD1 (5 bases). Germline CDR1 DFQATT, CDR2 SNEGSKA (reference sequence). Between the trimmed V and J ends, which lost 0 bases and 7 bases, there was a span of 16 bases. The CDR3 is 15 amino acids. The CDR3 spells CSARDKGVGLQPQHF. CDR3 in DNA: TGCAGTGCTAGAGATAAAGGGGTCGGTCTGCAGCCCCAGCATTTT.

CDR3 in amino acids: CASSESQGAHGYTF. The CDR3, as DNA: TGTGCCAGCAGTGAATCCCAGGGAGCTCATGGCTACACCTTC. V and J are TRBV2 and TRBJ1-2; a weak D match, TRBD1 (5 bases). Trimming shortened V by 2 bases and J by 6 bases, and 13 bases separated the two germline ends. Germline CDR1 and CDR2: SNHLY and FYNNEI. This CDR3 has 14 amino acids.

This clonotype was found a few times. The chain links TRBV12-3 or TRBV12-4 to TRBJ1-6; D may be TRBD1 (6 bases). CDR3 length equals 15 residues. With 8 bases removed from V and 4 bases from J, the gap between germline ends came to 15 bases. The CDR3 coding sequence is TGTGCCAGCGAATCCGGCCAGGGGTATAATTCACCCCTCCACTTT. Amino acids: CASESGQGYNSPLHF.

The chain couples TRBV7-3 to TRBJ2-3; D is possibly TRBD1 (5 bases). The germline V gene encodes CDR1 SGHTA and CDR2 FQGTGA. With 5 bases removed from V and 1 base from J, the gap between germline ends came to 10 bases. This CDR3 has 14 residues. The DNA of the CDR3 is TGTGCCAGCAGCACAATAGGGGGCACAGATACGCAGTATTTT. Protein sequence: CASSTIGGTDTQYF.

The chain links TRBV6-1 to TRBJ2-2, with D possibly being TRBD1 (6 bases). Between the trimmed V and J ends, which lost 4 bases and 1 base, there was a span of 10 bases. Germline loops: CDR1 MNHNS, CDR2 SASEGT. The CDR3 extends over 15 amino acids. CDR3 coding DNA: TGTGCCAGCAGTGCGCTGACAGGGAACACCGGGGAGCTGTTTTTT. This codes for CASSALTGNTGELFF.

This clonotype was seen ten or more times. V gene TRBV27 combines with J gene TRBJ2-7; D unclear. Germline V gives CDR1 MNHEY, CDR2 SMNVEV (reference sequence). V was shortened by 2 bases and J by 0 bases, with 8 bases between the two germline ends. The CDR3 is 14 residues long. The CDR3 protein is CASSLRMNSYEQYF. The CDR3 DNA follows: TGTGCCAGCAGTTTAAGGATGAACTCCTACGAGCAGTACTTC.

This clonotype was recorded many times. The CDR3 DNA reads as TGTGCCACCAGCAGAGGTTGGCGAGAGAACACTGAAGCTTTCTTT. It specifies CATSRGWRENTEAFF. The chain is built from TRBV15 and TRBJ1-1; no reliable D call. V was clipped by 1 base and J by 1 base, with 10 bases between them. The CDR3 sequence is 15 residues long. Per germline, CDR1 LNHNV and CDR2 YYDKDF (reference sequence).

The chain joins TRBV11-2 to TRBJ2-7, with D hard to call. Germline CDR1 reads SGHAT; CDR2 reads FQNNGV. V shed 2 bases and J shed 4 bases, with 9 bases lying between them. The CDR3 is made up of 13 amino acids. CDR3 loop: CASSLRPLYEQYF. As DNA, the CDR3 is TGTGCCAGCAGCTTAAGGCCTCTTTACGAGCAGTACTTC.

The sample holds many counts of this clonotype. The chain couples TRBV9 to TRBJ2-2; no clear D. Trimming cost V 4 bases and J 7 bases, with 14 bases left between them. The CDR3 is 14 amino acids. The germline CDR1 and CDR2 sequences are SGDLS and YYNGEE. The CDR3 region is CASSSDMSGGELFF. CDR3 in DNA: TGTGCCAGCAGCTCCGACATGTCGGGCGGGGAGCTGTTTTTT.

The chain recombines TRBV20-1 with TRBJ2-5; D might be TRBD2 (6 bases). V lost 5 bases and J 2 bases, leaving 9 bases between the germline ends. The CDR3 sequence is 12 residues long. Looked up from germline, CDR1 is DFQATT and CDR2 is SNEGSKA (reference sequence). CDR3 coding DNA: TGCAGTGCTCGGGACTTTCAAGAGACCCAGTACTTC. As protein: CSARDFQETQYF.

This clonotype came up many times. The chain links TRBV6-2 or TRBV6-3 to TRBJ2-5, with TRBD2 identical over 8 bases. The V and J ends lost 2 bases and 0 bases, in that order; junction bases with no gene match: 11. Germline CDR1 and CDR2: MNHEY and SVGEGT. The CDR3 totals 18 residues. CDR3 in amino acids: CASSYIFAGLGYQETQYF. CDR3 DNA: TGTGCCAGCAGTTACATCTTCGCGGGACTAGGGTACCAAGAGACCCAGTACTTC.

There are many counts of this clonotype. V is TRBV30 and J is TRBJ2-7; D is perhaps TRBD1 (5 bases). The V gene lost 0 bases and the J gene lost 2 bases, with 14 bases spanning the gap. The CDR3 has 15 amino acids. Germline V gives CDR1 GTSNPN, CDR2 SVGIG (reference sequence). CDR3 bases: TGTGCCTGGAGTGTACATCCGACAGTCCCCTACGAGCAGTACTTC. This codes for CAWSVHPTVPYEQYF.

This clonotype has at least ten counts. V gene TRBV11-2 combines with J gene TRBJ2-2; D uncertain. The CDR3 sequence is 13 residues long. The germline V and J ends were trimmed by 4 bases and 4 bases, with 7 bases remaining between them. From germline, CDR1 is SGHAT and CDR2 FQNNGV. As DNA, the CDR3 is TGTGCCAGCAGCTCGGGTGCCACCGGGGAGCTGTTTTTT. It codes for CASSSGATGELFF.

This clonotype showed up many times. CDR3 in amino acids: CSARDRLGNTEAFF. In DNA, the CDR3 is TGCAGTGCTAGAGATAGGTTAGGGAACACTGAAGCTTTCTTT. This rearrangement joins TRBV20-1 to TRBJ1-1, with D uncertain. This CDR3 comprises 14 residues. Germline V gene sequence: CDR1 DFQATT, CDR2 SNEGSKA (reference sequence). V dropped 0 bases and J dropped 1 base, with 9 bases sitting between them.

This clonotype was picked up a small number of times. The chain carries TRBV2 and TRBJ1-6; D remains unclear. The V gene's germline CDR1 is SNHLY and CDR2 FYNNEI. V lost 1 base and J 4 bases, leaving 11 bases between the germline ends. The CDR3 is 16 amino acids. The CDR3: CASSEVGSDYNSPLHF. The CDR3 region has the DNA TGTGCCAGCAGTGAAGTTGGGTCGGATTATAATTCACCCCTCCACTTT.

This clonotype was seen many times. The V gene is TRBV4-2, the J gene TRBJ1-2; no definite D call. Trimming removed 0 bases from V and 4 bases from J, with 12 bases in between. The germline CDR1 and CDR2 sequences are LGHNA and YNFKEQ. The CDR3 sequence is 15 residues long. CDR3 sequence (DNA): TGTGCCAGCAGCCAAGATGGACGATCCACCTATGGCTACACCTTC. Encoded protein: CASSQDGRSTYGYTF.

The chain uses TRBV29-1 and TRBJ2-1; a weak D match, TRBD1 (6 bases). The CDR3 contains 14 residues. Trimming removed 5 bases at V and 4 bases at J, with 15 bases between. From germline, CDR1 is SQVTM and CDR2 ANQGSEA. The CDR3 region is CSVIQGTPYNEQFF. The CDR3 DNA reads as TGCAGCGTTATACAGGGAACTCCTTACAATGAGCAGTTCTTC.

At least ten counts were recorded for this clonotype. The gene calls are TRBV11-2 and TRBJ1-1, with a possible D match to TRBD1 (6 bases). V gave up 5 bases and J gave up 0 bases, with 16 bases separating them. Germline loops: CDR1 SGHAT, CDR2 FQNNGV. This CDR3 is built from 16 residues. CDR3 sequence: CASSPGDRLMNTEAFF. CDR3 sequence (DNA): TGTGCCAGCAGCCCAGGGGACCGACTAATGAACACTGAAGCTTTCTTT.

This clonotype was detected a few times. This chain joins TRBV29-1 and TRBJ2-3; D ambiguous. The CDR3 consists of 12 residues. Trimming stripped 7 bases from V and 0 bases from J, with 8 bases between. CDR1 is SQVTM, CDR2 ANQGSEA, per germline. For the CDR3, the DNA is TGCAGCGCAGTTGCCAGCACAGATACGCAGTATTTT. Protein: CSAVASTDTQYF.